The source of this T cell receptor (beta chain) is a study of technical replicates of blood from a handful of donors. Trimming cost V 6 bases and J 5 bases; bases outside gene matches: 9. Germline V CDR1 and CDR2: MNHEY, SMNVEV (reference sequence). This CDR3 comprises 16 residues. Here immunoSEQ multiplex PCR was the method, and the copy in TCRdb shows in-frame clones only, minus some. The sample records tens of thousands of clones, 90% to 95% being singletons. The rearrangement joins TRBV27 to TRBJ2-1, with TRBD2 matching over 11 bases. The TCR originated in a human donor in good health. The sample taken for sequencing was T cells isolated from PBMCs. The CDR3 reads CASSGPTSGKHNEQFF. The CDR3 DNA sequence: TGTGCCAGCAGCGGGCCGACTAGCGGGAAACACAATGAGCAGTTCTTC.